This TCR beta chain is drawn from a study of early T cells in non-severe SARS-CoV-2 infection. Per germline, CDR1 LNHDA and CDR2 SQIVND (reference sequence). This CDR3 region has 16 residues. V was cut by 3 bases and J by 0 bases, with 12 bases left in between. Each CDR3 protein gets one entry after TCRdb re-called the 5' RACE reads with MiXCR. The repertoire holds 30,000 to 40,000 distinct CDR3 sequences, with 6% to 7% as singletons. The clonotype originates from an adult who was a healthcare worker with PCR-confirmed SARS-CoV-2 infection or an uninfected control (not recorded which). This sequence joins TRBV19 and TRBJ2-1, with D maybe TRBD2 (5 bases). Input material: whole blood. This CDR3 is CASSISAGLSYNEQFF. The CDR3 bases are TGTGCCAGTAGTATTAGCGCGGGCCTCTCCTACAATGAGCAGTTCTTC.